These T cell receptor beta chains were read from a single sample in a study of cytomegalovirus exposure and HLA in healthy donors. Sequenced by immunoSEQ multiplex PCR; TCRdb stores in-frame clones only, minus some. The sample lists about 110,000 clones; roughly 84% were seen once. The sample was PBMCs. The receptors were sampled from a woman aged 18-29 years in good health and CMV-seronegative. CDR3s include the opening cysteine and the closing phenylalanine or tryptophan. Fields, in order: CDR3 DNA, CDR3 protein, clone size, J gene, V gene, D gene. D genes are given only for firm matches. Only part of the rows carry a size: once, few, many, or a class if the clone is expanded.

CDR3nt: TGCAGCGTTGGACAGGGGGGCACTGAAGCTTTCTTT
CDR3aa: CSVGQGGTEAFF
abundance: NA
j_gene: TRBJ1-1
v_gene: TRBV29-1
d_gene: TRBD1

CDR3nt: TGTGCCAGCAGTTACTCGAGCAAAGCGGGGGGGACCCAGTACTTC
CDR3aa: CASSYSSKAGGTQYF
abundance: NA
j_gene: TRBJ2-5
v_gene: TRBV6-6
d_gene: TRBD2

CDR3nt: TGTGCCAGCAGTGAACCGGACAGGGGTTCGGGCTACACCTTC
CDR3aa: CASSEPDRGSGYTF
abundance: NA
j_gene: TRBJ1-2
v_gene: TRBV2
d_gene: TRBD1

CDR3nt: TGTGCCAGCAGTGAAGAGGAGGGCTACGAGCAGTACTTC
CDR3aa: CASSEEEGYEQYF
abundance: NA
j_gene: TRBJ2-7
v_gene: TRBV2
d_gene: NA

CDR3nt: TGTGCCAGCAGTAACCGGGACAGGGCTAACTATGGCTACACCTTC
CDR3aa: CASSNRDRANYGYTF
abundance: NA
j_gene: TRBJ1-2
v_gene: TRBV6-1
d_gene: TRBD1

CDR3nt: TGTGCCAGCAGTGGACAGGGGGCCCAAGAGACCCAGTACTTC
CDR3aa: CASSGQGAQETQYF
abundance: once
j_gene: TRBJ2-5
v_gene: TRBV2
d_gene: TRBD1

CDR3nt: TGTGCCAGCAGTCTAGGGGGCTCCGATCAGCCCCAGCATTTT
CDR3aa: CASSLGGSDQPQHF
abundance: NA
j_gene: TRBJ1-5
v_gene: TRBV28
d_gene: TRBD1

CDR3nt: TGTGCCAGCAGCCTGACAGGGCCAGATACGCAGTATTTT
CDR3aa: CASSLTGPDTQYF
abundance: NA
j_gene: TRBJ2-3
v_gene: TRBV7-3
d_gene: TRBD1

CDR3nt: TGTGCCAGCAGCTTAGCGGGGGGGTACGAGCAGTACTTC
CDR3aa: CASSLAGGYEQYF
abundance: NA
j_gene: TRBJ2-7
v_gene: TRBV7-9
d_gene: TRBD2

CDR3nt: TGTGCCAGCAGCGTAGAGGGGCAACTAGCGCCGAACAATGAGCAGTTCTTC
CDR3aa: CASSVEGQLAPNNEQFF
abundance: NA
j_gene: TRBJ2-1
v_gene: TRBV9
d_gene: TRBD2

CDR3nt: TGTGCCAGTAGTATAGGAGGAGTCTACACCTTC
CDR3aa: CASSIGGVYTF
abundance: NA
j_gene: TRBJ1-2
v_gene: TRBV19
d_gene: NA

CDR3nt: TGTGCCAGCAGTGACCAGACAGGGAACTATGGCTACACCTTC
CDR3aa: CASSDQTGNYGYTF
abundance: few
j_gene: TRBJ1-2
v_gene: TRBV6-1
d_gene: TRBD1

CDR3nt: TGTGCCAGCAGCGGAGTGTCGCTAGCCAAAAACATTCAGTACTTC
CDR3aa: CASSGVSLAKNIQYF
abundance: NA
j_gene: TRBJ2-4
v_gene: TRBV5-6
d_gene: NA

CDR3nt: TGTGCCAGCAGCTTATCCCACGCAAGGGGCTATGGCTACACCTTC
CDR3aa: CASSLSHARGYGYTF
abundance: NA
j_gene: TRBJ1-2
v_gene: TRBV7-9
d_gene: NA

CDR3nt: TGTGCCAGCAGTGACGGGCAGGACTTTGGCTACACCTTC
CDR3aa: CASSDGQDFGYTF
abundance: few
j_gene: TRBJ1-2
v_gene: TRBV2
d_gene: NA

CDR3nt: TGCGCCAGCAGCCCTACTAGCTCCTACGAGCAGTACTTC
CDR3aa: CASSPTSSYEQYF
abundance: NA
j_gene: TRBJ2-7
v_gene: TRBV5-1
d_gene: NA

CDR3nt: TGTGCCACCCTGGGGGCAGTGGGGTACGAGCAGTACTTC
CDR3aa: CATLGAVGYEQYF
abundance: NA
j_gene: TRBJ2-7
v_gene: TRBV6-5
d_gene: NA

CDR3nt: TGTGCCAGCAGTTACTCGATGTGGGGGGTATCAGATACGCAGTATTTT
CDR3aa: CASSYSMWGVSDTQYF
abundance: NA
j_gene: TRBJ2-3
v_gene: TRBV6-6
d_gene: NA